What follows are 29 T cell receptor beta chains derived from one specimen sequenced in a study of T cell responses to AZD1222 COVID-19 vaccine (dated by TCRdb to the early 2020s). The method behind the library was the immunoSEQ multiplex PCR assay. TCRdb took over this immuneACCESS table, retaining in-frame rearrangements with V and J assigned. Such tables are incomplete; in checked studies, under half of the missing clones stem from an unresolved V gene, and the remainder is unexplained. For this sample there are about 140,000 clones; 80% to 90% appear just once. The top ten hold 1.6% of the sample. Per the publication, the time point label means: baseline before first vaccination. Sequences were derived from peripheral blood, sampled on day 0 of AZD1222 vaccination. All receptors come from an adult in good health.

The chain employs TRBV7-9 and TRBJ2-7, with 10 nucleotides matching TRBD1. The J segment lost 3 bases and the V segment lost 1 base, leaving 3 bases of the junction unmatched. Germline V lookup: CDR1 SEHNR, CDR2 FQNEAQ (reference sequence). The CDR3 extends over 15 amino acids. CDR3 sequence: CASSLGDRGGYEQYF. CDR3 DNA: TGTGCCAGCAGCTTAGGGGACAGGGGTGGCTACGAGCAGTACTTC.

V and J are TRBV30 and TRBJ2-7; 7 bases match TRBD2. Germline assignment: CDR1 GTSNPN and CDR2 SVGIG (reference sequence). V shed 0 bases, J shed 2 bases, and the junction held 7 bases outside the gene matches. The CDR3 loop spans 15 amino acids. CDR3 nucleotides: TGTGCCTGGAGTGTAGGGCTAGCGGTAGCCTACGAGCAGTACTTC. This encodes CAWSVGLAVAYEQYF.

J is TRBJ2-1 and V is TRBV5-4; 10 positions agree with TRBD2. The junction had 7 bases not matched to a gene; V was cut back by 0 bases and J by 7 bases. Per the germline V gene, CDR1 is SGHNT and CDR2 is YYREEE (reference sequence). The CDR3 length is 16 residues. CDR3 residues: CASSLGASGGTNEQFF. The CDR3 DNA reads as TGTGCCAGCAGCTTGGGAGCTAGCGGGGGCACGAATGAGCAGTTCTTC.

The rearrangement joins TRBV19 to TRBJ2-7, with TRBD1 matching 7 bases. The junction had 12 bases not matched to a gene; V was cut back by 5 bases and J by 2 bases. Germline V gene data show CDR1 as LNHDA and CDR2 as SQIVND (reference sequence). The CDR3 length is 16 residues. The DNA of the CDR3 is TGTGCCAGTAGTTCGCTTAAGACAGGGTATACCTACGAGCAGTACTTC. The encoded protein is CASSSLKTGYTYEQYF. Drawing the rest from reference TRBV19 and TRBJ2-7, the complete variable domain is DGGITQSPKYLFRKEGQNVTLSCEQNLNHDAMYWYRQDPGQGLRLIYYSQIVNDFQKGDIAEGYSVSREKKESFPLTVTSAQKNPTAFYLCASSSLKTGYTYEQYFGPGTRLTVT.

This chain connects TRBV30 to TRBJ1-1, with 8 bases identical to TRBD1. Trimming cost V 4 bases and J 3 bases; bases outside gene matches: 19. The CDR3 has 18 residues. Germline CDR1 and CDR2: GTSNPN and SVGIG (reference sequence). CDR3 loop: CAWNPTTLLGQADTEAFF. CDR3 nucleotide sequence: TGTGCCTGGAATCCAACGACGTTACTGGGACAGGCGGACACTGAAGCTTTCTTT.

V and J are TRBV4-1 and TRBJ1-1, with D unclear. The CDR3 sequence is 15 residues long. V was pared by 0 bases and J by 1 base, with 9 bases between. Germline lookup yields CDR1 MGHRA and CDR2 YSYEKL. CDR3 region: CASSQEPRANTEAFF. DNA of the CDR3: TGCGCCAGCAGCCAAGAGCCAAGGGCGAACACTGAAGCTTTCTTT.

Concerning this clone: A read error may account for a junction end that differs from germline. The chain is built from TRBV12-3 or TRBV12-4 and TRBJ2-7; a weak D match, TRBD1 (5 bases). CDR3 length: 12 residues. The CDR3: CASSLGTGHPDF. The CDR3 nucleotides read TGTGCCAGCAGTTTAGGGACCGGACACCCAGACTTC.

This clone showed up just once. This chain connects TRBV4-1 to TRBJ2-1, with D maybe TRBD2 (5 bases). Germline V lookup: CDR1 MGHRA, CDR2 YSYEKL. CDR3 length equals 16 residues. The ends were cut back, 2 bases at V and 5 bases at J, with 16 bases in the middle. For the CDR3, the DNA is TGCGCCAGCAGCCAACTATCTTCACGGGGAGACAATGAGCAGTTCTTC. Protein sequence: CASSQLSSRGDNEQFF.

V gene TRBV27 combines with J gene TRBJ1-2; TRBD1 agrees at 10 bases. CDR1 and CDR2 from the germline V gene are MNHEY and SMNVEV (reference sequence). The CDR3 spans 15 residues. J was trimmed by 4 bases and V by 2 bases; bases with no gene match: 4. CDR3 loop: CASSLGGQGRYGYTF. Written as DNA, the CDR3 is TGTGCCAGCAGTTTAGGGGGACAGGGGCGCTATGGCTACACCTTC.

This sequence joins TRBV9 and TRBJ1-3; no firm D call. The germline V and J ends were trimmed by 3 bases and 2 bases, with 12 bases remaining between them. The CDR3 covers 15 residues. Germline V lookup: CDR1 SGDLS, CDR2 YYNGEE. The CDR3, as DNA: TGTGCCAGCAGCGGCGGGAGGGCCCCTGGAAACACCATATATTTT. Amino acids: CASSGGRAPGNTIYF. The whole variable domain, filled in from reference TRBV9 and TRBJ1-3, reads DSGVTQTPKHLITATGQRVTLRCSPRSGDLSVYWYQQSLDQGLQFLIQYYNGEERAKGNILERFSAQQFPDLHSELNLSSLELGDSALYFCASSGGRAPGNTIYFGEGSWLTVV.

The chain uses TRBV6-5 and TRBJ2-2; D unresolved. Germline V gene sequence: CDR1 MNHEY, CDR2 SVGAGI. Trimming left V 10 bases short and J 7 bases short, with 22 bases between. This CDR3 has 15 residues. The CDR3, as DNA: TGTGCCACCACCCGGACGTCGAGGAGAGGCGGGGAGCTGTTTTTT. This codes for CATTRTSRRGGELFF.

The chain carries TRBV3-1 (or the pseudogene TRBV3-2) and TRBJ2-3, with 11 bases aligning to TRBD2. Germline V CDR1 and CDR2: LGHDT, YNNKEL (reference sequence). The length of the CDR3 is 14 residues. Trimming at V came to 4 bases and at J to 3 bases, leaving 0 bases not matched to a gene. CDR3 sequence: CASSPSGRTDTQYF. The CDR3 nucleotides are TGTGCCAGCAGCCCTAGCGGGAGGACAGATACGCAGTATTTT.

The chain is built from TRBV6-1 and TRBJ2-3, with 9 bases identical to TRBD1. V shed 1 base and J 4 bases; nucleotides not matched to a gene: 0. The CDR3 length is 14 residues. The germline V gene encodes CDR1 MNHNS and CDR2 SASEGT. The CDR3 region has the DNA TGTGCCAGCAGTGAAGGACAGGGGGCAGATACGCAGTATTTT. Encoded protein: CASSEGQGADTQYF.

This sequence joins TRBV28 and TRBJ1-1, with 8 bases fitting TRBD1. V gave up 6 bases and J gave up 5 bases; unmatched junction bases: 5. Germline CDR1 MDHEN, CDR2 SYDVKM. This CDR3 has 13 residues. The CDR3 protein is CASRLQGATEAFF. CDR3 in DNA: TGTGCCAGCAGGCTCCAGGGGGCGACTGAAGCTTTCTTT.

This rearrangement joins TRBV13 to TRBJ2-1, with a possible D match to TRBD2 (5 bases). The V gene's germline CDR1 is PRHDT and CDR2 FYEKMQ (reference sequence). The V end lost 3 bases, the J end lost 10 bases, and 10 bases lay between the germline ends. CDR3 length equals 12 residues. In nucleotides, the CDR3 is TGTGCCAGCAGCTTTAATAGACTAGAGCAGTTCTTC. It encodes CASSFNRLEQFF. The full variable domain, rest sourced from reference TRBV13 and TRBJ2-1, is AAGVIQSPRHLIKEKRETATLKCYPIPRHDTVYWYQQGPGQDPQFLISFYEKMQSDKGSIPDRFSAQQFSDYHSELNMSSLELGDSALYFCASSFNRLEQFFGPGTRLTVL.

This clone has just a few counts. The CDR3 coding sequence is TGTGCCAGCAGTGATGGGACAAACTATCAGCCCCAGCATTTT. This codes for CASSDGTNYQPQHF. V and J are TRBV25-1 and TRBJ1-5, with D perhaps matching TRBD1 (6 bases). Germline lookup yields CDR1 MGHDK and CDR2 SYGVNS. The V gene lost 3 bases and the J gene lost 5 bases, with 11 bases spanning the gap. The CDR3 extends over 14 amino acids.

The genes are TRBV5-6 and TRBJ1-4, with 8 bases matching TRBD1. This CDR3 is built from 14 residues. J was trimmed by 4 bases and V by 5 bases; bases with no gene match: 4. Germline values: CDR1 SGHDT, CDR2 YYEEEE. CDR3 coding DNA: TGTGCCAGCAGGGAACAGGGGGATAATGAAAAACTGTTTTTT. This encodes CASREQGDNEKLFF.

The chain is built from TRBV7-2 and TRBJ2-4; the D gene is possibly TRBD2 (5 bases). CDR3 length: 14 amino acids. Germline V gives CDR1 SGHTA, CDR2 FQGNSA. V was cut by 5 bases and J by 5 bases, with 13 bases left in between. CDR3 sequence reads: CASSTGGGQNIQYF. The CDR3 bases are TGTGCCAGCAGCACCGGAGGAGGTCAAAACATTCAGTACTTC.

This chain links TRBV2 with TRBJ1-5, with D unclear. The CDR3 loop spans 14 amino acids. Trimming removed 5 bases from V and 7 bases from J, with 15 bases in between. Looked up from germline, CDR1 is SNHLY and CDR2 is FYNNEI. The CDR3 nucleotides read TGTGCCAGCAGTTTTGTAGGGCCGGTGCAGCCCCAGCATTTT. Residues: CASSFVGPVQPQHF.

In DNA, the CDR3 is TGTGCCAGCAGCCCCGGCGGAGGGCTGCCTAACGAGCAGTACTTC. This encodes CASSPGGGLPNEQYF. This rearrangement joins TRBV7-9 to TRBJ2-7; possible D gene TRBD2, 6 bases. Looked up from germline, CDR1 is SEHNR and CDR2 is FQNEAQ (reference sequence). The CDR3 sequence is 15 residues long. Trimming pared 5 bases from V and 5 bases from J, leaving 19 bases between.

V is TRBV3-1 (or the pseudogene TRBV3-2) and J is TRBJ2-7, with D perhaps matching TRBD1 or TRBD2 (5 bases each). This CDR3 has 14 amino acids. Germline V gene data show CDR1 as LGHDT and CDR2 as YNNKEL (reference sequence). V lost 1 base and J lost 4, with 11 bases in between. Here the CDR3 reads CASSQGGSFYEQYF. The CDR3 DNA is TGTGCCAGCAGCCAAGGGGGGAGTTTTTACGAGCAGTACTTC.

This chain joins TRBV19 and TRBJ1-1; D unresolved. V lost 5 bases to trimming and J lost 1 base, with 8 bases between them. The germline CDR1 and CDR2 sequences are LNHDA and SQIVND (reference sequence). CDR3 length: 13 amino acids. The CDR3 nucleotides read TGTGCCAGTAGTTTAGGGCCGAACACTGAAGCTTTCTTT. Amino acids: CASSLGPNTEAFF.

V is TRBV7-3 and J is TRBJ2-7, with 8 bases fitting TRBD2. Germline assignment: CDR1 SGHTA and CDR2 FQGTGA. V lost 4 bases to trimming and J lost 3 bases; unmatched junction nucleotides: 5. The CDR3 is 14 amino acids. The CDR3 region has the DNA TGTGCCAGCAGCTCAGGAGGGACTAGCTACGAGCAGTACTTC. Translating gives CASSSGGTSYEQYF.

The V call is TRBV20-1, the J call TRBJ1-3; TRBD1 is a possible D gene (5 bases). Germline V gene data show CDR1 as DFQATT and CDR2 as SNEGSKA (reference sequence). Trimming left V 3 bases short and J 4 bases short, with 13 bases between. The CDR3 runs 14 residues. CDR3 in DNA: TGCAGTGCTAGTTTGGTGGGGCGAGGAAACACCATATATTTT. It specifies CSASLVGRGNTIYF.

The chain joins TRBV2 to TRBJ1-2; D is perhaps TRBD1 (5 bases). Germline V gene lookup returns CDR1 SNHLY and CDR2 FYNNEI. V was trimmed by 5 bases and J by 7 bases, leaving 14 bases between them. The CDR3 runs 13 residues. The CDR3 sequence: CASSIQAVGGYTF. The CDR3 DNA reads TGTGCCAGCAGTATACAGGCGGTGGGTGGCTACACCTTC.

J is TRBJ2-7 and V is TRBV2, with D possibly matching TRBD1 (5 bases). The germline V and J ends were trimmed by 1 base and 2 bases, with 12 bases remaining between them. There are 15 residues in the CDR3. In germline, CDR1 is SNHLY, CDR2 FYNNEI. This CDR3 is CASSEGTNGPYEQYF. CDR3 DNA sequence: TGTGCCAGCAGTGAAGGGACAAACGGCCCCTACGAGCAGTACTTC. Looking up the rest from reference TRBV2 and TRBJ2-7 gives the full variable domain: EPEVTQTPSHQVTQMGQEVILRCVPISNHLYFYWYRQILGQKVEFLVSFYNNEISEKSEIFDDQFSVERPDGSNFTLKIRSTKLEDSAMYFCASSEGTNGPYEQYFGPGTRLTVT.

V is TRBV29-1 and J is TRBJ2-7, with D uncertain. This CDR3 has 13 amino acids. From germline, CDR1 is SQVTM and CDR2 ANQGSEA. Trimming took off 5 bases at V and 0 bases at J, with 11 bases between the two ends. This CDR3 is CSVTPSSSYEQYF. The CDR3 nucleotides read TGCAGCGTTACCCCCTCCAGCTCCTACGAGCAGTACTTC.

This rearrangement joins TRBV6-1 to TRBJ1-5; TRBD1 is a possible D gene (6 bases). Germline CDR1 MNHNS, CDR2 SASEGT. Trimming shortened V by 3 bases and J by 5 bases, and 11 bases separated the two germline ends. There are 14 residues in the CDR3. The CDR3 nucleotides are TGTGCCAGCAGTGAGGGACACCCAGATCAGCCCCAGCATTTT. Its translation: CASSEGHPDQPQHF.

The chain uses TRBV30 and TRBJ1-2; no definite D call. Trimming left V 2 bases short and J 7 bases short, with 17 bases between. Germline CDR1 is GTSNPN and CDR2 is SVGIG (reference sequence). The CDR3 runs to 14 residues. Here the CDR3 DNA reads TGTGCCTGGAGTCCGCTTGTTTTGGGTGGTGGCTACACCTTC. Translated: CAWSPLVLGGGYTF.